Listed here are 14 T cell receptor beta chains from one sample, sequenced in a study of neoadjuvant anti-PD-1 for oral cavity cancer. Data came from immunoSEQ multiplex PCR; TCRdb stores just in-frame clones and leaves some out. In the table there are approximately 13,000 clones, around three fifths of which are singletons. The source was PBMCs, collected before nivolumab (anti-PD-1) treatment. The receptor set was obtained from a person aged 40 to 85 with oral cavity squamous cell carcinoma.

This chain connects TRBV14 to TRBJ2-1, with a tentative D call TRBD2 (5 bases). Germline CDR1 is SGHDN and CDR2 is FVKESK. CDR3 length equals 15 residues. Trimming left V 0 bases short and J 0 bases short, with 6 bases between. The CDR3 region is CASSQDRGSYNEQFF. CDR3 bases: TGTGCCAGCAGCCAAGACCGGGGCTCCTACAATGAGCAGTTCTTC.

V is TRBV30 and J is TRBJ2-5; 7 bases align to TRBD1. Trimming removed 0 bases from V and 4 bases from J; junction bases left unmatched: 11. Germline V lookup: CDR1 GTSNPN, CDR2 SVGIG (reference sequence). This CDR3 has 16 residues. The CDR3 here is CAWSVRNRGVGETQYF. The CDR3 bases are TGTGCCTGGAGTGTACGGAACAGGGGAGTGGGAGAGACCCAGTACTTC.

J is TRBJ2-7 and V is TRBV7-6, with 12 positions matching TRBD2. With 1 base clipped from V and 0 bases from J, the junction kept 4 bases outside the gene matches. In germline, CDR1 is SGHVS, CDR2 FNYEAQ. This CDR3 region has 17 residues. CDR3 sequence reads: CASSLVGLAGFSYEQYF. The CDR3 bases are TGTGCCAGCAGCTTAGTTGGACTAGCGGGGTTCTCCTACGAGCAGTACTTC.

The chain uses TRBV15 and TRBJ1-1; D is undetermined. The CDR3 sequence is 15 residues long. CDR1 LNHNV and CDR2 YYDKDF come from the germline V gene (reference sequence). V gave up 5 bases and J gave up 5 bases, with 18 bases separating them. CDR3 in amino acids: CATSPQIGLRTEAFF. The DNA for the CDR3 is TGTGCCACCAGCCCTCAGATCGGGCTTCGGACTGAAGCTTTCTTT.

The chain recombines TRBV6-6 with TRBJ1-1, with a weak D call TRBD1 (6 bases). CDR3 length: 13 amino acids. Per the germline V gene, CDR1 is MNHNY and CDR2 is SVGAGI (reference sequence). The ends were cut back, 8 bases at V and 3 bases at J, with 13 bases in the middle. The CDR3 loop is CASGGGGYTEAFF. The DNA for the CDR3 is TGTGCCAGCGGGGGGGGCGGGTACACTGAAGCTTTCTTT.

V usage is TRBV18 and J usage is TRBJ1-1, with 7 bases lining up with TRBD1. In germline, CDR1 is KGHSH, CDR2 LQKENI. CDR3 length: 12 residues. Trimming at V came to 5 bases and at J to 4 bases, leaving 1 base not matched to a gene. CDR3 DNA: TGTGCCAGCTCAGGGACAGTCACTGAAGCTTTCTTT. This translates into CASSGTVTEAFF.

This chain joins TRBV6-4 and TRBJ1-6, with D unclear. The CDR3 totals 13 residues. Between the trimmed V and J ends, which lost 3 bases and 10 bases, there was a span of 10 bases. Germline CDR1 and CDR2: MRHNA and SNTAGT. CDR3 sequence (DNA): TGTGCCAGCAGTGAAATTAGGAACTCACCCCTCCACTTT. This translates into CASSEIRNSPLHF.

The chain uses TRBV29-1 and TRBJ1-2, with a possible D match to TRBD1 (6 bases). CDR3 length: 14 amino acids. Looked up from germline, CDR1 is SQVTM and CDR2 is ANQGSEA. V shed 7 bases and J shed 1 base, with 16 bases lying between them. The CDR3 DNA reads TGCAGCGCCGAACCCGGGGGACATAACTATGGCTACACCTTC. Translating it yields CSAEPGGHNYGYTF.

The rearrangement links TRBV10-2 to TRBJ2-3; 9 bases match TRBD1. Germline CDR1 and CDR2: WSHSY and SAAADI. The CDR3 is 15 residues long. J gave up 7 bases and V 8 bases, and 13 bases lay outside the gene matches. CDR3 in DNA: TGCGCCAGCCGTCCCGGGACAGGGAATACACATACGCAGTATTTT. Its protein product is CASRPGTGNTHTQYF.

The chain combines TRBV6-5 with TRBJ2-7; 11 bases match TRBD2. The length of the CDR3 is 15 residues. Trimming cost V 2 bases and J 1 base; bases outside gene matches: 1. Germline loops: CDR1 MNHEY, CDR2 SVGAGI. CDR3 nucleotide sequence: TGTGCCAGCAGTTACGGGACTAGCGGTTCCTACGAGCAGTACTTC. Translating gives CASSYGTSGSYEQYF.

V usage is TRBV5-4 and J usage is TRBJ2-5; 10 positions agree with TRBD2. The V gene end was trimmed by 0 bases and the J gene end by 4 bases; junction bases not matched to a gene: 12. The length of the CDR3 is 18 residues. Germline V gene data show CDR1 as SGHNT and CDR2 as YYREEE (reference sequence). The CDR3 region is CASSLGQIAGGNLETQYF. CDR3 coding DNA: TGTGCCAGCAGCTTGGGGCAAATAGCGGGAGGCAACCTAGAGACCCAGTACTTC.

This sequence joins TRBV6-1 and TRBJ1-5; maybe TRBD1 (5 bases). V gave up 0 bases and J gave up 3 bases, with 9 bases separating them. Per the germline V gene, CDR1 is MNHNS and CDR2 is SASEGT. The CDR3 covers 15 residues. CDR3 protein: CASSEAGVPNQPQHF. The CDR3 coding sequence is TGTGCCAGCAGTGAAGCGGGGGTTCCCAATCAGCCCCAGCATTTT.

The V and J genes are TRBV2 and TRBJ2-3; 12 bases agree with TRBD2. This CDR3 spans 15 amino acids. Germline trimming cut 6 bases from V and 4 bases from J; bases unmatched to any gene: 5. CDR1 and CDR2 from the germline V gene are SNHLY and FYNNEI. CDR3 in DNA: TGTGCCAGCAGGTTGACTAGCGGGAGCGCAGATACGCAGTATTTT. It codes for CASRLTSGSADTQYF.

V gene TRBV19 combines with J gene TRBJ1-5, with TRBD1 matching over 8 bases. CDR1 is LNHDA and CDR2 is SQIVND in the germline V gene (reference sequence). The CDR3 sequence is 17 residues long. Trimming cost V 4 bases and J 2 bases; bases outside gene matches: 10. CDR3 sequence: CASSSPRDRGGNQPQHF. CDR3 in DNA: TGTGCCAGTAGTAGCCCCCGCGACAGGGGCGGCAATCAGCCCCAGCATTTT.